This TCR beta chain was identified in a study of beta chain features in type 1 diabetes. The study's findings and limits: Researchers cautioned that cDNA sequencing could over-represent cells with high TCR expression.

What was sequenced were expressed TCRB transcripts, since all of the isolated RNA had been reverse transcribed. Some clones are missing from TCRdb's copy, which holds only in-frame ones; the method was immunoSEQ multiplex PCR. This sample has around 290,000 clones, with under 8.5% found just once. Trimming at V came to 2 bases and at J to 8 bases, leaving 5 bases not matched to a gene. CDR1 is MGHRA and CDR2 is YSYEKL in the germline V gene. The CDR3 has 14 residues. In this sample, this clone turned up many times. Its target is unknown. This TCR came from a woman aged 18-35 years in good health. V gene TRBV4-1 combines with J gene TRBJ2-1; 8 positions match TRBD2. Sequencing input: central memory CD4+ T cells from blood. The CDR3 nucleotides read TGCGCCAGCAGCCAACCGGGGGGGCTATATGAGCAGTTCTTC. Its translation is CASSQPGGLYEQFF.